One sample yielded the 14 T cell receptor beta chains listed below, sequenced in a study of OX40 agonist ivuxolimab in advanced cancers. Clones were sequenced by immunoSEQ multiplex PCR, and TCRdb holds only the in-frame ones, with some missing. Of some 68,000 clones listed, about 90% are singletons. Source: CD4+ or CD8+ T cells sorted from blood, taken in a trial of the OX40 agonist ivuxolimab. Source of these receptors: an adult with an advanced solid tumor such as melanoma, head and neck, liver or kidney cancer.

In this sample, this clone turned up many times. The rearrangement joins TRBV11-2 to TRBJ1-2, with TRBD1 matching over 7 bases. The germline V gene has CDR1 SGHAT and CDR2 FQNNGV. Trimming took 4 bases from V and 4 from J; bases not matched to a gene: 18. This CDR3 region has 18 residues. The CDR3 sequence: CASSSSGGVGQIFYGYTF. The CDR3 DNA reads as TGTGCCAGCAGCTCGTCGGGGGGCGTGGGACAGATATTCTATGGCTACACCTTC.

This clone was detected only once. J is TRBJ1-5 and V is TRBV7-2; no clear D. CDR1 and CDR2 (germline): SGHTA, FQGNSA. Trimming stripped 5 bases from V and 2 bases from J, with 10 bases between. CDR3 length: 14 amino acids. CDR3 amino acids: CASSLVPGNQPQHF. In DNA, the CDR3 is TGTGCCAGCAGCCTCGTACCGGGCAATCAGCCCCAGCATTTT.

V gene TRBV28 combines with J gene TRBJ2-3; 7 bases fit TRBD2. This CDR3 is 14 amino acids long. Germline lookup yields CDR1 MDHEN and CDR2 SYDVKM. V dropped 4 bases and J dropped 2; count of bases not matched to a gene: 3. The CDR3 DNA follows: TGTGCCAGCAGTTCTGCGGGAGTCACAGATACGCAGTATTTT. Its protein product is CASSSAGVTDTQYF.

The rearrangement uses TRBV7-6 and TRBJ1-4, with a possible D match to TRBD1 (6 bases). Germline values: CDR1 SGHVS, CDR2 FNYEAQ. Trimming took off 1 base at V and 6 bases at J, with 15 bases between the two ends. CDR3 length: 16 amino acids. The CDR3 nucleotides read TGTGCCAGCAGCTTAGGCGTGGGAGGGGGTGATGAAAAACTGTTTTTT. Its protein is CASSLGVGGGDEKLFF.

The chain carries TRBV13 and TRBJ1-2, with D possibly matching TRBD1 (5 bases). With 5 bases removed from V and 1 base from J, the gap between germline ends came to 8 bases. CDR3 length equals 13 residues. Germline loops: CDR1 PRHDT, CDR2 FYEKMQ (reference sequence). As DNA, the CDR3 is TGTGCCAGCAGCACGACAGATAACTATGGCTACACCTTC. This sequence encodes CASSTTDNYGYTF. Using reference TRBV13 and TRBJ1-2 for the parts outside the CDR3, the full variable domain is AAGVIQSPRHLIKEKRETATLKCYPIPRHDTVYWYQQGPGQDPQFLISFYEKMQSDKGSIPDRFSAQQFSDYHSELNMSSLELGDSALYFCASSTTDNYGYTFGSGTRLTVV.

The V gene is TRBV14, the J gene TRBJ2-1, with TRBD2 matching 7 bases. There are 16 residues in the CDR3. The germline gives CDR1 SGHDN, CDR2 FVKESK. Germline trimming cut 4 bases from V and 4 bases from J; bases unmatched to any gene: 10. CDR3 amino acids: CASSRQGTITYNEQFF. For the CDR3, the DNA is TGTGCCAGCAGCCGTCAAGGGACTATTACATACAATGAGCAGTTCTTC. The entire variable domain, with the rest obtained from reference TRBV14 and TRBJ2-1, is as follows: EAGVTQFPSHSVIEKGQTVTLRCDPISGHDNLYWYRRVMGKEIKFLLHFVKESKQDESGMPNNRFLAERTGGTYSTLKVQPAELEDSGVYFCASSRQGTITYNEQFFGPGTRLTVL.

V and J are TRBV6-5 and TRBJ1-5; D not resolved. Trimming took 0 bases from V and 1 from J, leaving 7 bases between them. The CDR3 totals 15 residues. Germline loops: CDR1 MNHEY, CDR2 SVGAGI. The CDR3 is CASSYSSASNQPQHF. DNA of the CDR3: TGTGCCAGCAGTTACTCGTCAGCGAGCAATCAGCCCCAGCATTTT.

This chain links TRBV27 with TRBJ1-1; 8 positions match TRBD1. Germline CDR1 is MNHEY and CDR2 is SMNVEV (reference sequence). The CDR3 runs 14 residues. V shed 2 bases and J 3 bases; nucleotides not matched to a gene: 2. CDR3 loop: CASSLNRGDTEAFF. The DNA of the CDR3 is TGTGCCAGCAGTTTAAACAGGGGGGACACTGAAGCTTTCTTT.

The chain joins TRBV28 to TRBJ2-1, with 8 nucleotides matching TRBD2. This CDR3 comprises 18 residues. J was trimmed by 4 bases and V by 7 bases; bases with no gene match: 18. Per germline, CDR1 MDHEN and CDR2 SYDVKM. The CDR3 here is CASIPRTSHGLGYNEQFF. For the CDR3, the DNA is TGTGCCAGCATCCCCCGGACTAGCCATGGCTTGGGGTACAATGAGCAGTTCTTC.

This chain connects TRBV30 to TRBJ1-5, with D unclear. CDR1 and CDR2 (germline): GTSNPN, SVGIG (reference sequence). Trimming took 2 bases from V and 0 from J, leaving 11 bases between them. CDR3 size: 15 residues. The CDR3: CAWSTRYTSNQPQHF. Written as DNA, the CDR3 is TGTGCCTGGAGTACAAGATACACTAGCAATCAGCCCCAGCATTTT.

The CDR3 coding sequence is TGCGCCAGCAGCCACACGACAGGGCCTACCTACGAGCAGTACTTC. Amino acid sequence: CASSHTTGPTYEQYF. The V call is TRBV4-1, the J call TRBJ2-7; 7 positions match TRBD1. V dropped 3 bases and J dropped 2; count of bases not matched to a gene: 7. The CDR3 totals 15 residues. Germline CDR1 reads MGHRA; CDR2 reads YSYEKL.

The chain carries TRBV7-2 and TRBJ2-2, with D unresolved. The CDR3 spans 14 residues. V was cut by 4 bases and J by 6 bases, with 12 bases left in between. Germline loops: CDR1 SGHTA, CDR2 FQGNSA. The CDR3 nucleotides are TGTGCCAGCAGCTCCGGATACACTCCCGGGGAGCTGTTTTTT. It specifies CASSSGYTPGELFF.

V and J are TRBV30 and TRBJ1-6; 11 bases align to TRBD1. The J segment lost 10 bases and the V segment lost 5 bases, leaving 7 bases of the junction unmatched. The CDR3 is 14 amino acids. Germline V gives CDR1 GTSNPN, CDR2 SVGIG (reference sequence). For the CDR3, the DNA is TGTGCCTGGGGAGGACAGGGGGCAATATCACCCCTCCACTTT. It yields the protein CAWGGQGAISPLHF.

This sequence joins TRBV6-1 and TRBJ1-5; tentatively, D is TRBD1 (5 bases). In germline, CDR1 is MNHNS, CDR2 SASEGT. The CDR3 spans 12 residues. With 6 bases removed from V and 4 bases from J, the gap between germline ends came to 7 bases. The DNA for the CDR3 is TGTGCCAGCAGAGGGGTTAATCAGCCCCAGCATTTT. It specifies CASRGVNQPQHF.